The sequence of this T cell receptor (beta chain) was determined in a study of shared clonotypes between healthy human individuals. The study's findings and limits: Clonotype sharing among donors, it was expected, would be affected by sequencing depth.

Genomic DNA per cell subset filled all wells of several immunoSEQ plates. Unsorted PBMC DNA was run through sequencing on ten immunoSEQ deep assay plates. Assay: immunoSEQ multiplex PCR; the TCRdb copy retains only in-frame clones and omits some. The sample consists of some 530,000 clones, 81% of them appearing once. Donors, healthy HIV-negative adults, lacked recent acute infections or vaccinations. Regarding this clone: As yet, its antigen is unknown. Additional DNA sequences in this sample encode the identical CDR3.

Per germline, CDR1 MDHEN and CDR2 SYDVKM. V was trimmed by 6 bases and J by 5 bases, leaving 8 bases between them. This CDR3 comprises 12 residues. The chain employs TRBV28 and TRBJ1-5; no firm D call. The sequence was collected from a woman aged 35 to 49 in good health. Some clones in this sample may be carry-over from other donors' samples. Sequencing was done on a sample of PBMCs. CDR3 bases: TGTGCCAGCAGCCTTTTCGATCAGCCCCAGCATTTT. Translating it yields CASSLFDQPQHF.